The rows below give T cell receptor beta chains drawn from one sample of a study of blood T cell repertoires in COVID-19. Repertoires were generated with immunoSEQ multiplex PCR, while TCRdb's copy carries only in-frame clones and drops some. The table lists about 100,000 clones, around four fifths of them singletons, with about 12% in the top ten. The sequenced sample was peripheral blood. The receptor set was obtained from a woman between 70 and 85 years old with acute or convalescent COVID-19. Both conserved end residues are part of each CDR3. D genes are given only for firm matches.

CDR3 protein | J gene | D gene | V gene
CASSLPRGGLAKNIQYF | TRBJ2-4 | - | TRBV5-5
CASSIGTGNVGEPSTDTQYF | TRBJ2-3 | TRBD1 | TRBV19
CASTPSGLSSPLHF | TRBJ1-6 | - | TRBV7-2
CASNKGQPEKLFF | TRBJ1-4 | TRBD1 | TRBV12-3/TRBV12-4
CASSLILNTEAFF | TRBJ1-1 | - | TRBV7-2
CASSSGEGKPQHF | TRBJ1-5 | - | TRBV5-6
CASSYSIERNQPQHF | TRBJ1-5 | - | TRBV6-2/TRBV6-3
CASSYSGGETQYF | TRBJ2-5 | - | TRBV6-5
CASSYEGQGTYEQYF | TRBJ2-7 | TRBD1 | TRBV6-5
CSGASGTGASREQYF | TRBJ2-7 | TRBD1 | TRBV29-1
CASSPGLEGADTQYF | TRBJ2-3 | - | TRBV18
CSVDGETQYF | TRBJ2-5 | - | TRBV29-1
CASRRGNQETQYF | TRBJ2-5 | TRBD2 | TRBV12-3/TRBV12-4
CASSLSRTDQSSNQPQHF | TRBJ1-5 | - | TRBV12-1
CASSGGPSQYF | TRBJ2-5 | - | TRBV19
CASSTGTDNEKLFF | TRBJ1-4 | TRBD1 | TRBV3-1/TRBV3-2
CASSLSGGGYTF | TRBJ1-2 | - | TRBV11-2
CAILGTKNTEAFF | TRBJ1-1 | - | TRBV3-1/TRBV3-2
CASSQDSGGATQYF | TRBJ2-5 | TRBD2 | TRBV3-1/TRBV3-2
CASSYSTGGRETQYF | TRBJ2-5 | TRBD1 | TRBV6-5
CAWSDGQRLFF | TRBJ1-4 | - | TRBV30
CASSDLYEQYF | TRBJ2-7 | - | TRBV6-1
CASSTFSRQPQHF | TRBJ1-5 | - | TRBV7-2
CAWALPTGNQPQHF | TRBJ1-5 | - | TRBV30
CASSPPGGFYGYTF | TRBJ1-2 | TRBD1 | TRBV18
CASTLDQGGYTEAFF | TRBJ1-1 | TRBD1 | TRBV6-5
CASSSNPAGQGNGNTIYF | TRBJ1-3 | TRBD1 | TRBV5-1
CASRPEGGSHTEAFF | TRBJ1-1 | - | TRBV19
CASSSGLGGSEQYF | TRBJ2-7 | TRBD2 | TRBV18
CASSPRSQVEKLFF | TRBJ1-4 | - | TRBV18
CASSQWEARSGNTIYF | TRBJ1-3 | - | TRBV14
CASSRYSGGGSGTDTQYF | TRBJ2-3 | - | TRBV3-1/TRBV3-2
CAAKNRVGGYGYTF | TRBJ1-2 | - | TRBV28
CASSLGHGAYEQYF | TRBJ2-7 | - | TRBV5-4
CASSPTGSQEKLFF | TRBJ1-4 | - | TRBV9
CASSLRGQPQHF | TRBJ1-5 | - | TRBV6-5
CASSLYPQGDPFF | TRBJ1-1 | TRBD1 | TRBV7-9
CASSEPPGEQFF | TRBJ2-1 | - | TRBV10-1
CASSWDRGRETFF | TRBJ1-1 | TRBD1 | TRBV5-4
CASSRETGENTEAFF | TRBJ1-1 | TRBD1 | TRBV2
CSTGQSAQETQYF | TRBJ2-5 | - | TRBV29-1
CASSLAGGREQFF | TRBJ2-1 | TRBD1 | TRBV7-8
CASSIGTPYGYTF | TRBJ1-2 | - | TRBV6-5
CASSPSLFAGNTIYF | TRBJ1-3 | - | TRBV18
CASSQAGGCSSDTQYF | TRBJ2-3 | TRBD2 | TRBV3-1/TRBV3-2